Detailed here is one T cell receptor beta chain. This sample stems from a study of blood T cell repertoires in COVID-19. The overall study: Acute and convalescent COVID-19 specimens originated in the United States, Italy and Spain. T cells, B-cell-depleted T cells, or PBMCs supplied cDNA or gDNA.

How the authors handled the data: Using reference gene primer amplification, nucleated cell counts were estimated. Libraries were prepared by immunoSEQ multiplex PCR; TCRdb keeps only in-frame clonotypes and omits some of them. V, J and clone size were drawn from that table, and D and trimming were deduced from the DNA. This sample has fewer than 70,000 clones, with 70% to 90% found just once. Sequencing was performed on peripheral blood. The sequence derives from a woman in her 70s with active COVID-19.

CDR3 in amino acids: CASSEFMTGDTYEQYF. CDR3 in DNA: TGTGCCAGCAGTGAATTCATGACAGGGGATACCTACGAGCAGTACTTC. This chain links TRBV6-1 with TRBJ2-7, with TRBD1 matching over 8 bases. CDR1 MNHNS and CDR2 SASEGT come from the germline V gene. Trimming cost V 2 bases and J 2 bases; bases outside gene matches: 8. This CDR3 contains 16 residues.